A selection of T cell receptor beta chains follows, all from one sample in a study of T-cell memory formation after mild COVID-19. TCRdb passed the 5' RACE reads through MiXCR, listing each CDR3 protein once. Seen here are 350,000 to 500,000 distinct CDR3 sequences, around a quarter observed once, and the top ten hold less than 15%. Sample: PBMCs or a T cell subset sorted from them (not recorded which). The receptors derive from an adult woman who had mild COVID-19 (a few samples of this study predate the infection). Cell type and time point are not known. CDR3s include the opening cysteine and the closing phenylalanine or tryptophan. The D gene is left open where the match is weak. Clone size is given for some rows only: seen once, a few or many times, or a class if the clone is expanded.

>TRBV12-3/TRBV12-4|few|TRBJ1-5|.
CASSNDRRGNQPQHF
TGTGCCAGCAGCAATGACAGGAGAGGCAATCAGCCCCAGCATTTT
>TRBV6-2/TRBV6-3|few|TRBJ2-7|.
CASRNVQGMGDEQYF
TGTGCCAGCAGAAATGTCCAGGGGATGGGCGACGAGCAGTACTTC
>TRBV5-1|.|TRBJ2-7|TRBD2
CASSSYGTSGAYEQYF
TGCGCCAGCAGCTCCTACGGGACTAGCGGGGCCTACGAGCAGTACTTC
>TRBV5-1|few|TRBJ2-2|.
CASSPGANTGELFF
TGCGCCAGCAGCCCGGGAGCCAACACCGGGGAGCTGTTTTTT
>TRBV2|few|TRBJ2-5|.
CASAGGTQYF
TGTGCCAGCGCTGGGGGGACCCAGTACTTC
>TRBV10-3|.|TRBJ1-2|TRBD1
CAISESSGQGLRNYGYTF
TGTGCCATCAGTGAGTCGTCGGGACAGGGCCTACGTAACTATGGCTACACCTTC
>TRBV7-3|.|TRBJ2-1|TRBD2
CASSPGNSGISEQFF
TGTGCCAGCAGCCCCGGGAATAGCGGGATAAGTGAGCAGTTCTTC
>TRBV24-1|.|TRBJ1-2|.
CATSDARLGYGYTF
TGTGCCACCAGTGATGCTCGGTTAGGGTATGGCTACACCTTC
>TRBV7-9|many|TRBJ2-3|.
CASSLDRGTQYF
TGTGCCAGCAGCTTAGACCGTGGTACGCAGTATTTT
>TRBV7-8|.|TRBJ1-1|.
CASSPGTMNTEAFF
TGTGCCAGCAGTCCAGGGACCATGAACACTGAAGCTTTCTTT
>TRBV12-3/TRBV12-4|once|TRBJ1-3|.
CASSFADSRGNTIYF
TGTGCCAGCAGTTTCGCAGATTCCCGTGGAAACACCATATATTTT
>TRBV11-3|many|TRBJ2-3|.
CASSPGDLSLGTDTQYF
TGTGCCAGCAGCCCCGGTGACTTATCGCTTGGGACAGATACGCAGTATTTT
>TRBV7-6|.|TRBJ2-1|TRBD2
CASSLARPSGRGYNEQFF
TGTGCCAGCAGCTTAGCGCGGCCTAGCGGGAGGGGCTACAATGAGCAGTTCTTC
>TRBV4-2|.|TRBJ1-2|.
CASSQAAGMDRYGYTF
TGTGCCAGCAGCCAAGCTGCAGGGATGGATCGGTATGGCTACACCTTC
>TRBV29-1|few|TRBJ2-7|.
CSVEDPGSEQYF
TGCAGCGTTGAAGATCCCGGGTCCGAGCAGTACTTC
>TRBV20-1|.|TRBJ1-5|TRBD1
CSATYRGSNQPQHF
TGCAGTGCTACATACAGGGGTAGCAATCAGCCCCAGCATTTT
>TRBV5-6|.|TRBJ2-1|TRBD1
CASSLVRGQRFF
TGTGCCAGCAGCTTGGTTAGGGGGCAGAGGTTCTTC
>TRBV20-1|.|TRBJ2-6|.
CSASTGTGANVLTF
TGCAGTGCTAGCACAGGGACAGGGGCCAACGTCCTGACTTTC
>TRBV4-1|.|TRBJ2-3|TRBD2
CASSQDGSGSTPDTQYF
TGCGCCAGCAGCCAAGATGGTAGCGGGAGTACCCCAGATACGCAGTATTTT
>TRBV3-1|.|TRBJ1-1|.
CASSRRGSINTEAFF
TGTGCCAGCAGCCGCCGAGGCAGTATCAACACTGAAGCTTTCTTT
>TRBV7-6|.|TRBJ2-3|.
CASSLGGGAGGRAANTQYF
TGTGCCAGCAGCTTAGGAGGGGGCGCTGGGGGGAGGGCCGCGAATACGCAGTATTTT
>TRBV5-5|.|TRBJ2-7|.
CASSSVQGSYEQYF
TGTGCCAGCAGCTCCGTACAGGGTTCCTACGAGCAGTACTTC
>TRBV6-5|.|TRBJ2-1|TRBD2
CASSYGLAAINEQFF
TGTGCCAGCAGTTATGGACTAGCGGCCATCAATGAGCAGTTCTTC
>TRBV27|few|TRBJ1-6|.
CASSSPSRTYNSPLHF
TGTGCCAGCAGTTCCCCCAGCCGGACCTATAATTCACCCCTCCACTTT
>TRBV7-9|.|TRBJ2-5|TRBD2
CASTLSGGAEKETQYF
TGTGCCAGCACCCTTAGCGGGGGGGCCGAAAAAGAGACCCAGTACTTC
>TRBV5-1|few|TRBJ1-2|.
CASSQTLDRDYGYTF
TGCGCCAGCAGCCAGACGCTAGACAGAGACTATGGCTACACCTTC
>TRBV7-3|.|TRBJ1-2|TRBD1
CASSPQGGNYGYTF
TGTGCCAGCAGCCCCCAGGGGGGAAACTATGGCTACACCTTC
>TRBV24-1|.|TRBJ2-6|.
CATSDPSGGAGANVLTF
TGTGCCACCAGTGATCCTTCCGGGGGAGCTGGGGCCAACGTCCTGACTTTC